These T cell receptor beta chains were read from a single sample in a study of regulatory T cells in long-lasting Graves disease. TCRdb recomputed calls from the multiplex PCR reads with MiXCR, one row per CDR3 protein. Of more than 450,000 distinct CDR3 sequences detected, approximately 12% appear once; the ten largest clones hold roughly 8.9%. These same data were also listed under a study on T cells in Graves' hyperthyroidism and ophthalmopathy.

The material was peripheral blood mononuclear cells (PBMCs), obtained at new diagnosis, from a patient treated with antithyroid drugs. Every receptor here comes from a woman in her 30s with Graves disease. Both conserved end residues are part of each CDR3. The D gene is left open where the match is weak. Clone sizes are given selectively: once, few, many, or a class where the clone is expanded.

>TRBV5-1|many|TRBJ2-1|.
CASSSYRDKEQFF
TGCGCCAGCAGCTCCTACAGGGATAAGGAGCAGTTCTTC
>TRBV18|many|TRBJ2-1|.
CASSPRSGVSSYNEQFF
TGTGCCAGCTCACCACGATCTGGCGTTAGCTCCTACAATGAGCAGTTCTTC
>TRBV6-1|.|TRBJ2-1|TRBD1
CASRRGQNYEQFF
TGTGCCAGCAGACGGGGACAGAACTATGAGCAGTTCTTC
>TRBV9|.|TRBJ2-5|TRBD1
CASSVAVGTGGKKETQYF
TGTGCCAGCAGCGTAGCGGTTGGGACAGGGGGCAAAAAAGAGACCCAGTACTTC
>TRBV12-3/TRBV12-4|many|TRBJ1-1|.
CASSLSGTLLGAFF
TGTGCCAGCAGTTTATCCGGGACCCTACTGGGGGCTTTCTTT
>TRBV6-2/TRBV6-3|many|TRBJ2-7|.
CASRPGLHRVLEQYF
TGTGCCAGCAGACCCGGACTCCACCGCGTTCTCGAGCAGTACTTC
>TRBV2|many|TRBJ2-1|TRBD1
CASSARDRGHIF
TGTGCCAGCAGCGCCCGGGACAGGGGGCACATCTTC
>TRBV10-2|many|TRBJ1-1|TRBD1
CASKGTGKTEAFF
TGCGCCAGCAAAGGGACAGGGAAAACTGAAGCTTTCTTT
>TRBV18|few|TRBJ2-3|.
CASSPVQADTQYF
TGTGCCAGCTCACCAGTGCAGGCAGATACGCAGTATTTT
>TRBV3-1|many|TRBJ1-1|TRBD1
CASSQDAPLGQGAGLNTEAFF
TGTGCCAGCAGCCAAGATGCACCCTTGGGGCAGGGGGCGGGTCTGAACACTGAAGCTTTCTTT
>TRBV6-9|many|TRBJ2-5|.
CASSYGFPARETQYF
TGTGCCAGCAGTTACGGTTTCCCGGCGAGGGAGACCCAGTACTTC
>TRBV24-1|.|TRBJ2-1|.
CATSQLGNEQFF
TGTGCCACCAGCCAACTAGGCAATGAGCAGTTCTTC
>TRBV20-1|.|TRBJ2-2|TRBD2
CSAGRRAGGTGELFF
TGCAGTGCTGGGAGGCGAGCGGGAGGCACCGGGGAGCTGTTTTTT
>TRBV28|many|TRBJ2-3|.
CASSPKGGPADTQYF
TGTGCCAGCAGCCCTAAGGGTGGCCCCGCAGATACGCAGTATTTT
>TRBV11-2|many|TRBJ2-1|TRBD2
CASSWTSGSVNEQFF
TGTGCCAGCAGCTGGACTAGCGGGAGCGTCAATGAGCAGTTCTTC
>TRBV4-1|.|TRBJ1-2|.
CASSHPGLQVGYTF
TGCGCCAGCAGCCATCCAGGACTGCAAGTTGGCTACACCTTC
>TRBV7-9|many|TRBJ2-2|.
CASSRPGGQGTGELFF
TGTGCCAGCAGCCGCCCCGGGGGTCAGGGCACCGGGGAGCTGTTTTTT
>TRBV4-2|once|TRBJ1-1|.
CASSQGGVGANTEAFF
TGTGCCAGCAGCCAAGGAGGGGTGGGGGCGAACACTGAAGCTTTCTTT
>TRBV7-2|many|TRBJ2-1|TRBD2
CASSLGVREGGYNEQFF
TGTGCCAGCAGCTTAGGTGTCAGGGAGGGCGGCTACAATGAGCAGTTCTTC
>TRBV11-3|many|TRBJ2-4|TRBD1
CASSLDRDRVEYF
TGTGCCAGCAGCTTAGACCGGGACAGGGTAGAGTACTTC
>TRBV20-1|few|TRBJ2-4|.
CSASETGLAKNIQYF
TGCAGTGCTAGTGAGACAGGACTAGCCAAAAACATTCAGTACTTC
>TRBV12-3/TRBV12-4|many|TRBJ2-6|.
CASSLQPGSGANVLTF
TGTGCCAGCAGTTTACAGCCAGGCTCTGGGGCCAACGTCCTGACTTTC
>TRBV7-3|many|TRBJ2-5|TRBD2
CASSENSGRIQETQYF
TGTGCCAGCAGCGAGAATAGCGGGAGGATCCAAGAGACCCAGTACTTC
>TRBV12-3/TRBV12-4|once|TRBJ2-1|.
CVSSPGILNEQFF
TGTGTCAGCAGCCCCGGGATCCTAAATGAGCAGTTCTTC
>TRBV27|many|TRBJ2-7|.
CASSLTNRVYEQYF
TGTGCCAGCAGTTTAACCAACAGGGTCTACGAGCAGTACTTC
>TRBV6-1|many|TRBJ1-1|TRBD1
CASTWDRGTEAFF
TGTGCCAGCACCTGGGACAGGGGCACTGAAGCTTTCTTT
>TRBV20-1|.|TRBJ2-7|.
CSASDSSSYNEQYF
TGCAGTGCTAGCGACTCCAGCTCCTACAATGAGCAGTACTTC
>TRBV20-1|.|TRBJ2-2|.
CSALAVNTGELFF
TGCAGTGCTCTGGCGGTGAACACCGGGGAGCTGTTTTTT
>TRBV11-2|.|TRBJ1-2|TRBD1
CASSGGAGTGETAYGYTF
TGTGCCAGCAGCGGGGGGGCCGGGACAGGCGAAACCGCCTATGGCTACACCTTC
>TRBV28|.|TRBJ2-5|TRBD2
CASSFVLAAETQYF
TGTGCCAGCAGTTTTGTACTAGCGGCGGAGACCCAGTACTTC
>TRBV20-1|many|TRBJ2-7|TRBD2
CSARDPSTSGDSYEQYF
TGCAGTGCTAGAGACCCCTCGACTAGCGGAGACTCCTACGAGCAGTACTTC
>TRBV9|many|TRBJ2-1|.
CASSVAQGGATDNEQFF
TGTGCCAGCAGCGTAGCACAGGGTGGGGCCACAGACAATGAGCAGTTCTTC
>TRBV10-2|.|TRBJ1-5|TRBD1
CASGQQGREPQHF
TGCGCCAGCGGACAACAGGGGAGGGAGCCCCAGCATTTT
>TRBV30|.|TRBJ1-1|.
CAWSPAPGPEAFF
TGTGCCTGGAGTCCCGCCCCAGGGCCTGAAGCTTTCTTT
>TRBV2|many|TRBJ2-7|.
CASIIPGREYEQYF
TGTGCCAGCATTATACCGGGAAGAGAATACGAGCAGTACTTC
>TRBV2|many|TRBJ2-1|TRBD2
CASSRVAGGNNEQFF
TGTGCCAGCTCTCGGGTAGCGGGAGGAAACAATGAGCAGTTCTTC